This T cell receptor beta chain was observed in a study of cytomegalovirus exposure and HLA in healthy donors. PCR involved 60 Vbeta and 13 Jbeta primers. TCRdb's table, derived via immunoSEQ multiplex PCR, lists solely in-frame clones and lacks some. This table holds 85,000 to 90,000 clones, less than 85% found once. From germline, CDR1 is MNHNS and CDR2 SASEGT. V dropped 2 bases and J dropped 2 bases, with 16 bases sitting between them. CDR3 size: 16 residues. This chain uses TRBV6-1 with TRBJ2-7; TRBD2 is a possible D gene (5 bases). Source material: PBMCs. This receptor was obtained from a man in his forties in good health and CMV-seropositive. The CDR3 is CASSETPGSGPYEQYF. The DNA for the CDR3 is TGTGCCAGCAGTGAAACCCCGGGGAGCGGCCCCTACGAGCAGTACTTC.